The rows below give T cell receptor beta chains drawn from one sample of a study of beta chain features in type 1 diabetes. The data were produced by immunoSEQ multiplex PCR, yet TCRdb's version contains in-frame clones alone and is incomplete. The sample has 200,000 to 300,000 clones, 20% seen once. The sample was naive CD4+ T cells from blood. The receptors were gathered from a woman between 40 and 50 years old with type 1 diabetes. Each CDR3 is given with its conserved first and last residue. The order of the fields is clone size, J gene, V gene, D gene, CDR3 DNA, CDR3 protein. The D gene is left open where the match is weak. Where a row states a size, it is once, few, many or the class of an expanded clone; other rows omit it.

>few|TRBJ2-3|TRBV5-1|TRBD1
TGCGCCAGCAGCCGGGACAGCGAGGGAGATACGCAGTATTTT
CASSRDSEGDTQYF
>.|TRBJ1-1|TRBV6-6|.
TGTGCCAGCAGTTACTCCGGTCGAGACACTGAAGCTTTCTTT
CASSYSGRDTEAFF
>.|TRBJ2-1|TRBV7-9|TRBD1
TGTGCCAGCAGCTATATGACAGGGGAGAATGAGCAGTTCTTC
CASSYMTGENEQFF
>few|TRBJ2-5|TRBV27|.
TGTGCCAGCAGTCCGAACTCTCCCGGAGAGACCCAGTACTTC
CASSPNSPGETQYF
>.|TRBJ1-4|TRBV6-5|.
TGTGCCAGCAGTTACACGCTAAATGAAAAACTGTTTTTT
CASSYTLNEKLFF
>few|TRBJ2-7|TRBV4-1|TRBD2
TGCGCCAGCAGCCAAGTGCTGACTAGCGGCTCCTACGAGCAGTACTTC
CASSQVLTSGSYEQYF
>few|TRBJ2-7|TRBV14|TRBD2
TGTGCCAGCAGCCAGGGCGGGAGTACCCGCGAGCAGTACTTC
CASSQGGSTREQYF
>.|TRBJ2-1|TRBV18|.
TGTGCCAGCTCACCACCTGACTCTCGTCTCTCCTACAATGAGCAGTTCTTC
CASSPPDSRLSYNEQFF
>few|TRBJ2-3|TRBV5-1|.
TGCGCCAGCAGCTTGGATCAGGGCGATACGCAGTATTTT
CASSLDQGDTQYF
>few|TRBJ1-3|TRBV9|.
TGTGCCAGCAGCGTAGGGCCCGGACACTCTGGAAACACCATATATTTT
CASSVGPGHSGNTIYF
>few|TRBJ1-2|TRBV5-5|.
TGTGCCAGCAGCTTGGATGCGGGATCCTATGGCTACACCTTC
CASSLDAGSYGYTF
>.|TRBJ2-3|TRBV6-5|.
TGTGCCAGCAGGAGGTGGGGGCCAGATACGCAGTATTTT
CASRRWGPDTQYF
>few|TRBJ1-5|TRBV10-3|.
TGTGCCATCAGTGGACAGTATAGCAATCAGCCCCAGCATTTT
CAISGQYSNQPQHF
>few|TRBJ1-1|TRBV10-3|.
TGTGCCATCAGTCGGGAGGGTACTGAAGCTTTCTTT
CAISREGTEAFF
>.|TRBJ2-7|TRBV29-1|.
TGCAGCGTTGAAATAACATACGAGCAGTACTTC
CSVEITYEQYF
>few|TRBJ2-3|TRBV5-1|.
TGCGCCAGCAGCCGGGCTGAGGGCGGATTGGATACGCAGTATTTT
CASSRAEGGLDTQYF
>few|TRBJ2-2|TRBV7-2|.
TGTGCCAGCAGCCCTGGTGGGGGGTCCGGGGAGCTGTTTTTT
CASSPGGGSGELFF
>few|TRBJ1-2|TRBV9|.
TGTGCCAGCAGCGTAGGGGCAGAAGCTAACTATGGCTACACCTTC
CASSVGAEANYGYTF
>.|TRBJ1-2|TRBV5-4|TRBD1
TGTGCCAGCAGCTTGGAGACAGGGGATCGGGCTGGCTACACCTTC
CASSLETGDRAGYTF
>.|TRBJ1-1|TRBV15|.
TGTGCCACCAGCAGAGATCGGGGTGGTGAAGCTTTCTTT
CATSRDRGGEAFF
>few|TRBJ2-3|TRBV28|.
TGTGCCAGCAGCCTCGGAGCCACAGATACGCAGTATTTT
CASSLGATDTQYF
>.|TRBJ2-7|TRBV15|.
TGTGCCACCAGCACAACCAGGGTCGAGCAGTACTTC
CATSTTRVEQYF
>few|TRBJ1-1|TRBV29-1|TRBD1
TGCAGCGCATTGACAGGGGGGAACACTGAAGCTTTCTTT
CSALTGGNTEAFF
>few|TRBJ2-1|TRBV29-1|TRBD2
TGCAGCACCCACAACGTACTAGCGGGGATTAATGAGCAGTTCTTC
CSTHNVLAGINEQFF
>few|TRBJ1-4|TRBV27|.
TGTGCCAGCTGGAACCGGGGAGGGTCTAGTGAAAAACTGTTTTTT
CASWNRGGSSEKLFF
>.|TRBJ2-7|TRBV4-3|TRBD2
TGCGCCAGCAGCCAACTAGCGGGGAGGGCCTACGAGCAGTACTTC
CASSQLAGRAYEQYF
>few|TRBJ2-5|TRBV6-5|.
.
CASSTSRTQYF
>.|TRBJ1-5|TRBV7-9|TRBD1
TGTGCCAGCAGCTTAGGGCAGGGGGCCTTCAATCAGCCCCAGCATTTT
CASSLGQGAFNQPQHF
>.|TRBJ2-5|TRBV29-1|.
TGCAGCGTTGAACAAGTTGGGGGAGGCGGGGAGACCCAGTACTTC
CSVEQVGGGGETQYF
>.|TRBJ1-4|TRBV4-2|TRBD1
TGTGCCAGCAGCCCAGGGGGCAGACAGGGTTGGGAAAAACTGTTTTTT
CASSPGGRQGWEKLFF
>.|TRBJ2-7|TRBV6-5|TRBD2
TGTGCCAGCAGGCGGACTAGCGGGAGCCACGAGCAGTACTTC
CASRRTSGSHEQYF
>.|TRBJ1-1|TRBV7-8|.
TGTGCCAGCAGCTTAGGAGGGGGACTAGAATTGGCTTTCTTT
CASSLGGGLELAFF
>few|TRBJ2-5|TRBV5-1|.
TGCGCCAGCAGCCGCGGCGGGGGCACATCTTGGGAGACCCAGTACTTC
CASSRGGGTSWETQYF
>.|TRBJ2-7|TRBV19|TRBD1
TGTGCCAGTAGTGCGTTGACAGGGGGCTCCTACGAGCAGTACTTC
CASSALTGGSYEQYF
>few|TRBJ1-6|TRBV25-1|TRBD1
TGTGCCAGCAGTGGGTCCGGGACAGGGATCTCACCCCTCCACTTT
CASSGSGTGISPLHF
>.|TRBJ2-1|TRBV4-2|TRBD1
TGTGCCAGCAGTCCTGCTCCCGCAGGGGGCAACTACAATGAGCAGTTCTTC
CASSPAPAGGNYNEQFF
>few|TRBJ1-1|TRBV30|TRBD1
TGTGCCTGGATGGGACAGAGAGACACTGAAGCTTTCTTT
CAWMGQRDTEAFF